The 32 T cell receptor beta chains given below trace back to one sample, sequenced in a study of blood T cell repertoires in COVID-19. Assay: immunoSEQ multiplex PCR; the TCRdb copy retains only in-frame clones and omits some. Of 180,000 or so clones listed, approximately 87% are singletons. What was sequenced was peripheral blood. The receptor source for this set is a woman aged 55-69 years with COVID-19, enrolled during active disease.

The chain joins TRBV7-9 to TRBJ2-1; 8 nucleotides match TRBD1. The germline V gene encodes CDR1 SEHNR and CDR2 FQNEAQ (reference sequence). The CDR3 length is 16 residues. V was pared by 5 bases and J by 3 bases, with 9 bases of the junction left unmatched. CDR3 sequence (DNA): TGTGCCAGCAGCCCCGAGGGCAGGGGGCTCTACAATGAGCAGTTCTTC. Protein product: CASSPEGRGLYNEQFF.

The chain recombines TRBV18 with TRBJ1-6, with D possibly matching TRBD1 (5 bases). The CDR3 contains 18 residues. With 2 bases removed from V and 0 bases from J, the gap between germline ends came to 14 bases. Germline lookup yields CDR1 KGHSH and CDR2 LQKENI. The CDR3 region is CASSPSADSLSYNSPLHF. As DNA, the CDR3 is TGTGCCAGCTCACCATCGGCAGACAGTCTCTCCTATAATTCACCCCTCCACTTT.

This chain uses TRBV30 with TRBJ2-4, with TRBD1 as a possible D gene (5 bases). The germline gives CDR1 GTSNPN, CDR2 SVGIG (reference sequence). Trimming shortened V by 0 bases and J by 6 bases, and 6 bases separated the two germline ends. This CDR3 has 12 residues. The chain's CDR3 is CAWSVRGNIQYF. CDR3 bases: TGTGCCTGGAGTGTAAGGGGAAACATTCAGTACTTC.

This chain connects TRBV29-1 to TRBJ2-7; TRBD2 is a possible D gene (6 bases). The germline V gene encodes CDR1 SQVTM and CDR2 ANQGSEA. Trimming took off 3 bases at V and 1 base at J, with 10 bases between the two ends. This CDR3 comprises 13 residues. CDR3 protein: CSVDLAESYEQYF. The CDR3 DNA sequence: TGCAGCGTTGATTTAGCGGAATCCTACGAGCAGTACTTC.

V and J are TRBV6-2 or TRBV6-3 and TRBJ1-3; D gene ambiguous. Trimming shortened V by 3 bases and J by 4 bases, and 7 bases separated the two germline ends. Germline V CDR1 and CDR2: MNHEY, SVGEGT. This CDR3 region has 13 residues. The DNA for the CDR3 is TGTGCCAGCAGTTATTCGGAGGGAAACACCATATATTTT. It encodes CASSYSEGNTIYF.

The chain carries TRBV5-6 and TRBJ2-2, with 10 positions matching TRBD1. Per germline, CDR1 SGHDT and CDR2 YYEEEE. There are 17 residues in the CDR3. V dropped 3 bases and J dropped 3; count of bases not matched to a gene: 8. CDR3 sequence: CASSYIGQGVDTGELFF. CDR3 nucleotides: TGTGCCAGCAGCTATATCGGACAGGGGGTCGACACCGGGGAGCTGTTTTTT.

The CDR3 region is CASSYPGQSSGNTIYF. In DNA, the CDR3 is TGTGCCAGCAGTTATCCGGGACAGAGCTCTGGAAACACCATATATTTT. This chain connects TRBV6-2 or TRBV6-3 to TRBJ1-3; the match to TRBD1 covers 7 bases. The V gene end was trimmed by 3 bases and the J gene end by 0 bases; junction bases not matched to a gene: 5. This CDR3 comprises 16 residues. CDR1 and CDR2 (germline): MNHEY, SVGEGT.

V gene TRBV12-5 combines with J gene TRBJ2-7; 15 bases are a match to TRBD2. Germline CDR1 is LGHNT and CDR2 is FRNRAP. This CDR3 has 20 amino acids. V lost 4 bases and J lost 5; bases outside the gene matches: 18. CDR3 sequence reads: CASGSLSLPGLAGGHHEQYF. In DNA, the CDR3 is TGTGCTAGTGGTTCCCTCAGTCTACCGGGACTAGCGGGAGGCCACCACGAGCAGTACTTC. The full variable domain, its missing parts supplied by reference TRBV12-5 and TRBJ2-7, is DARVTQTPRHKVTEMGQEVTMRCQPILGHNTVFWYRQTMMQGLELLAYFRNRAPLDDSGMPKDRFSAEMPDATLATLKIQPSEPRDSAVYFCASGSLSLPGLAGGHHEQYFGPGTRLTVT.

This clone has only a few counts. In nucleotides, the CDR3 is TGTGCCAGCGCTAGCGGAGATACGCAGTATTTT. This encodes CASASGDTQYF. The chain employs TRBV6-6 and TRBJ2-3, with 7 nucleotides matching TRBD2. Germline CDR1 reads MNHNY; CDR2 reads SVGAGI (reference sequence). The CDR3 has 11 residues. V was pared by 8 bases and J by 5 bases, with 1 base of the junction left unmatched.

In DNA form, the CDR3 reads TGTGCCAGTAGTATTACTCGGGGCTACGAGCAGTACTTC. Its protein is CASSITRGYEQYF. The chain carries TRBV19 and TRBJ2-7; D perhaps matches TRBD2 (5 bases). Trimming pared 3 bases from V and 3 bases from J, leaving 9 bases between. Germline CDR1 LNHDA, CDR2 SQIVND (reference sequence). This CDR3 is built from 13 residues.

The gene calls are TRBV25-1 and TRBJ2-2, with 8 bases matching TRBD1. The CDR3 sequence is 15 residues long. CDR1 and CDR2 (germline): MGHDK, SYGVNS. V dropped 5 bases and J dropped 4; count of bases not matched to a gene: 6. CDR3 protein: CASSPRDRSTGELFF. The CDR3, as DNA: TGTGCCAGCAGTCCCCGGGACAGGTCCACCGGGGAGCTGTTTTTT.

The table lists this clone with many counts. The chain joins TRBV24-1 to TRBJ2-2; 7 bases are a match to TRBD1. The CDR3 has 15 amino acids. Germline V gene sequence: CDR1 KGHDR, CDR2 SFDVKD. Unmatched junction bases numbered 4, after V lost 0 bases and J lost 7 bases. The CDR3: CATSDLGQEVGELFF. CDR3 nucleotide sequence: TGTGCCACCAGTGATTTGGGACAGGAGGTCGGGGAGCTGTTTTTT.

V gene TRBV24-1 combines with J gene TRBJ2-3; 8 bases fit TRBD2. Germline trimming cut 4 bases from V and 4 bases from J; bases unmatched to any gene: 9. The CDR3 loop spans 16 amino acids. Germline V gene lookup returns CDR1 KGHDR and CDR2 SFDVKD. The CDR3 protein is CATSDPGGAAADTQYF. The DNA of the CDR3 is TGTGCCACCAGTGACCCGGGGGGGGCCGCTGCAGATACGCAGTATTTT.

The chain links TRBV6-2 or TRBV6-3 to TRBJ1-1; 8 bases align to TRBD1. CDR1 MNHEY and CDR2 SVGEGT come from the germline V gene. The J segment lost 4 bases and the V segment lost 6 bases, leaving 7 bases of the junction unmatched. This CDR3 spans 14 amino acids. The CDR3 sequence is CASSRQGMGTEAFF. The CDR3 DNA reads as TGTGCCAGCAGCCGACAGGGGATGGGCACTGAAGCTTTCTTT.

The chain employs TRBV2 and TRBJ1-5, with TRBD1 matching 8 bases. The CDR3 length is 16 residues. V lost 6 bases, J lost 1 base, and 8 bases stayed unmatched. Germline V gene data show CDR1 as SNHLY and CDR2 as FYNNEI. CDR3 nucleotides: TGTGCCAGCAGGGACAGGGCCTCTGTCAGCAATCAGCCCCAGCATTTT. It specifies CASRDRASVSNQPQHF.

In its sample, this clone was seen a few times. The chain carries TRBV2 and TRBJ2-6; the D is unclear. Trimming removed 6 bases from V and 1 base from J, with 10 bases in between. Germline lookup yields CDR1 SNHLY and CDR2 FYNNEI. This CDR3 comprises 15 residues. CDR3 in DNA: TGTGCCAGCAGGCCTCACGGTTCTGGGGCCAACGTCCTGACTTTC. As protein: CASRPHGSGANVLTF.

The chain carries TRBV30 and TRBJ1-2; D uncertain. CDR1 is GTSNPN, CDR2 SVGIG, per germline (reference sequence). V lost 7 bases and J 1 base, leaving 13 bases between the germline ends. The CDR3 contains 13 residues. The CDR3: CALATDLNYGYTF. CDR3 bases: TGTGCCTTAGCGACGGATCTTAACTATGGCTACACCTTC.

The chain links TRBV2 to TRBJ1-2; perhaps TRBD1 as D (5 bases). Germline-derived CDR1 and CDR2 are SNHLY and FYNNEI. The CDR3 has 12 amino acids. Deletions cut 10 bases from V and 5 bases from J, with 14 bases between. This CDR3 is CANRGEGYGYTF. CDR3 in DNA: TGTGCCAACCGGGGGGAGGGTTATGGCTACACCTTC.

The rearrangement joins TRBV4-2 to TRBJ2-5, with a possible D match to TRBD2 (5 bases). The V gene lost 0 bases and the J gene lost 5 bases, with 7 bases spanning the gap. This CDR3 contains 13 residues. Looked up from germline, CDR1 is LGHNA and CDR2 is YNFKEQ. CDR3 residues: CASSQERGETQYF. The CDR3 nucleotides are TGTGCCAGCAGCCAAGAACGCGGGGAGACCCAGTACTTC.

This sequence joins TRBV10-3 and TRBJ2-5, with 9 bases aligning to TRBD1. V was pared by 2 bases and J by 4 bases, with 11 bases of the junction left unmatched. The CDR3 length is 17 residues. Germline CDR1 is ENHRY and CDR2 is SYGVKD. CDR3 sequence: CAISETDRGHGRETQYF. The CDR3 coding sequence is TGTGCCATCAGTGAGACGGACAGGGGACACGGCCGAGAGACCCAGTACTTC.

The chain couples TRBV5-4 to TRBJ1-3; D remains ambiguous. The V gene's germline CDR1 is SGHNT and CDR2 YYREEE (reference sequence). The CDR3 is made up of 13 amino acids. V lost 2 bases to trimming and J lost 6 bases, with 9 bases between them. The CDR3 DNA reads as TGTGCCAGCAGCTTCATACGAGAAAACACCATATATTTT. This gives the protein CASSFIRENTIYF.

The chain couples TRBV3-1 (or the pseudogene TRBV3-2) to TRBJ1-3; weak D call: TRBD1 (5 bases). V lost 2 bases to trimming and J lost 6 bases, with 26 bases between them. This CDR3 is 19 amino acids long. The germline V gene has CDR1 LGHDT and CDR2 YNNKEL (reference sequence). The CDR3 here is CASSQLGAVFFQTENTIYF. CDR3 sequence (DNA): TGTGCCAGCAGCCAATTAGGGGCCGTTTTTTTTCAAACGGAAAACACCATATATTTT.

The V call is TRBV7-8, the J call TRBJ2-7; D remains unclear. Deletions cut 1 base from V and 2 bases from J, with 12 bases between. The germline CDR1 and CDR2 sequences are SGHVS and FQNEAQ. CDR3 length: 15 residues. The CDR3: CASSLEHSKTYEQYF. The CDR3, as DNA: TGTGCCAGCAGCTTAGAACACAGTAAAACCTACGAGCAGTACTTC.

The chain employs TRBV10-3 and TRBJ2-1; 11 bases agree with TRBD2. The CDR3 sequence is 15 residues long. Germline V lookup: CDR1 ENHRY, CDR2 SYGVKD. The V gene end was trimmed by 6 bases and the J gene end by 3 bases; junction bases not matched to a gene: 4. The CDR3 here is CAISPGTSGYNEQFF. CDR3 sequence (DNA): TGTGCCATCAGCCCCGGGACTAGCGGCTACAATGAGCAGTTCTTC.

The rearrangement uses TRBV27 and TRBJ1-5; 7 nucleotides agree with TRBD1. The germline gives CDR1 MNHEY, CDR2 SMNVEV (reference sequence). The CDR3 spans 17 residues. Unmatched junction bases numbered 13, after V lost 3 bases and J lost 5 bases. The CDR3 protein is CASSLRSGGHRDQPQHF. CDR3 in DNA: TGTGCCAGCAGTTTGAGGTCAGGGGGTCATCGGGATCAGCCCCAGCATTTT.

The chain is built from TRBV28 and TRBJ1-5; TRBD1 agrees at 8 bases. Germline V gene data show CDR1 as MDHEN and CDR2 as SYDVKM. The CDR3 loop spans 16 amino acids. V dropped 6 bases and J dropped 4; count of bases not matched to a gene: 11. The CDR3 DNA sequence: TGTGCCAGCAGCTCCTCGGGACAGGCTCTTAATCAGCCCCAGCATTTT. Protein: CASSSSGQALNQPQHF.

The chain carries TRBV6-2 or TRBV6-3 and TRBJ2-5; 10 bases align to TRBD1. The CDR3 consists of 14 residues. Germline assignment: CDR1 MNHEY and CDR2 SVGEGT. The junction had 5 bases not matched to a gene; V was cut back by 5 bases and J by 5 bases. CDR3 bases: TGTGCCAGCAGTAGGACAGGGGGGTGGGAGACCCAGTACTTC. This translates into CASSRTGGWETQYF.

The gene calls are TRBV19 and TRBJ2-3, with 12 bases fitting TRBD2. CDR1 is LNHDA and CDR2 is SQIVND in the germline V gene (reference sequence). J lost 4 bases, V lost 5 bases, and 13 bases had no gene match. This CDR3 region has 18 residues. The CDR3 nucleotides are TGTGCCAGTAGTCGGGAGATGACTAGCGGGAGCCGAGCAGATACGCAGTATTTT. It specifies CASSREMTSGSRADTQYF.

This chain connects TRBV7-2 to TRBJ2-7; TRBD2 matches 11 bases. Trimming removed 3 bases from V and 5 bases from J; junction bases left unmatched: 6. The CDR3 consists of 15 residues. Germline V gene lookup returns CDR1 SGHTA and CDR2 FQGNSA. CDR3 bases: TGTGCCAGCAGCTTGGTAGCGGGAGGGCCCCACGAGCAGTACTTC. Translating gives CASSLVAGGPHEQYF.

The chain links TRBV9 to TRBJ2-7; D unresolved. This CDR3 contains 14 residues. Germline CDR1 SGDLS, CDR2 YYNGEE. Deletions cut 0 bases from V and 4 bases from J, with 11 bases between. CDR3 coding DNA: TGTGCCAGCAGCGTAGCCTTTGGCGGTTACGAGCAGTACTTC. Translation gives CASSVAFGGYEQYF.

The chain recombines TRBV20-1 with TRBJ1-6; no firm D call. Trimming removed 3 bases from V and 0 bases from J, with 12 bases in between. The germline CDR1 and CDR2 sequences are DFQATT and SNEGSKA (reference sequence). The CDR3 has 16 residues. As DNA, the CDR3 is TGCAGTGCTAGTGGGGAGGGTAGCTCCTATAATTCACCCCTCCACTTT. Its protein product is CSASGEGSSYNSPLHF.

This chain connects TRBV29-1 to TRBJ2-1; TRBD2 matches at 12 bases. V gave up 6 bases and J gave up 9 bases; unmatched junction bases: 9. The CDR3 extends over 14 amino acids. Per germline, CDR1 SQVTM and CDR2 ANQGSEA. CDR3: CSVTSGRRFGEQFF. In nucleotides, the CDR3 is TGCAGCGTGACTAGCGGGAGAAGGTTCGGTGAGCAGTTCTTC.